This T cell receptor (beta chain) was sequenced for a study of cytomegalovirus exposure and HLA in healthy donors. As regards this clone: Its matching antigen is unknown.

Study-wide findings and caveats: Accurate HLA-A and HLA-B prediction from TCR beta sequences was reported for most subjects. Several of the most significant clusters appeared, in a later analysis, to be linked to common viral pathogens. It was likely that a cluster of highly shared sequence variants was a sequencing artifact.

The CDR3 consists of 15 residues. V gave up 4 bases and J gave up 7 bases; unmatched junction bases: 10. Germline values: CDR1 MNHNS, CDR2 SASEGT. PCR was performed using 60 Vbeta and 13 Jbeta primers. Some clones are missing from TCRdb's copy, which holds only in-frame ones; the method was immunoSEQ multiplex PCR. Among some 170,000 clones listed, roughly four fifths were seen once. The chain employs TRBV6-1 and TRBJ2-4, with 7 bases fitting TRBD2. This clonotype originated in a woman aged 18-35 years in good health and CMV-seropositive. Sample: PBMCs. CDR3 bases: TGTGCCAGCAGTGGCTATTGGGGAGGGTTCAACATTCAGTACTTC. Translation: CASSGYWGGFNIQYF.